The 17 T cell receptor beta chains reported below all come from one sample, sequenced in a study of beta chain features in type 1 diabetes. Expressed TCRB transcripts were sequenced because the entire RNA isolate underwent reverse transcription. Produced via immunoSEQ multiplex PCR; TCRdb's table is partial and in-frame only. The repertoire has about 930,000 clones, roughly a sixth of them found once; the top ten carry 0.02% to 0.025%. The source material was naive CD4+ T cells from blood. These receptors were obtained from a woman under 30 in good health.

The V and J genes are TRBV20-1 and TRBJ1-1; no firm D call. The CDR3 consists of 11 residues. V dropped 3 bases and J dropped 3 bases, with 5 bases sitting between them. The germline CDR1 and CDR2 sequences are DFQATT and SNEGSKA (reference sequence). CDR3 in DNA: TGCAGTGCTAGCTACTACACTGAAGCTTTCTTT. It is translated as CSASYYTEAFF.

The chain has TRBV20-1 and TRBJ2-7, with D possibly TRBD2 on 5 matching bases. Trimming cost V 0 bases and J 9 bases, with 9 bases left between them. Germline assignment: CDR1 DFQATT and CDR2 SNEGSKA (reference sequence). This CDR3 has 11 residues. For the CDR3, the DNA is TGCAGTGCTAGAGATCGGACTCTGCAGTACTTC. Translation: CSARDRTLQYF.

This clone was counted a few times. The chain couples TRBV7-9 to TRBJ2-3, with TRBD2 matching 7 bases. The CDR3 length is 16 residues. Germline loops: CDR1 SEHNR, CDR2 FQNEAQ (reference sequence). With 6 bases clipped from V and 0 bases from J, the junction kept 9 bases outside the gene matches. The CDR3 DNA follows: TGTGCCAGCAGATCGGGAGGAGCGCCTAGCACAGATACGCAGTATTTT. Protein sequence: CASRSGGAPSTDTQYF.

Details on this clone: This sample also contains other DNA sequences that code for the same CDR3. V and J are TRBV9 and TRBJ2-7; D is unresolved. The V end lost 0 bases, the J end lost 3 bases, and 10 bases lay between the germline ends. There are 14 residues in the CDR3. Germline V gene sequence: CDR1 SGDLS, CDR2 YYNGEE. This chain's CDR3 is CASSVGAGSYEQYF. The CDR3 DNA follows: TGTGCCAGCAGCGTAGGGGCAGGAAGCTACGAGCAGTACTTC.

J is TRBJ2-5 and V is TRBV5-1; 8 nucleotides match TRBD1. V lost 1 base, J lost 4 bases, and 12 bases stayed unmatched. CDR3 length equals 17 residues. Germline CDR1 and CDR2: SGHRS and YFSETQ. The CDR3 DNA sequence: TGCGCCAGCAGCTTGACTGTGACAGGGGTCGGTAGAGAGACCCAGTACTTC. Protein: CASSLTVTGVGRETQYF.

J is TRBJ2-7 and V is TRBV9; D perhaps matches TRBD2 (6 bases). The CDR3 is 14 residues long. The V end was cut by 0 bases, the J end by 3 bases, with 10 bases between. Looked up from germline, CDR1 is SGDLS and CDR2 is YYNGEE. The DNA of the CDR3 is TGTGCCAGCAGCGTAGGTCTAGCGAACTACGAGCAGTACTTC. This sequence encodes CASSVGLANYEQYF.

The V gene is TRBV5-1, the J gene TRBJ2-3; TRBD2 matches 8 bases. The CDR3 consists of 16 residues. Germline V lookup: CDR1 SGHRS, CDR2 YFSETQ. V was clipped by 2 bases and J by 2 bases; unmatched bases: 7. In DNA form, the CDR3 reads TGCGCCAGCAGCTTACCCAGCGGGAGTAACACAGATACGCAGTATTTT. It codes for CASSLPSGSNTDTQYF. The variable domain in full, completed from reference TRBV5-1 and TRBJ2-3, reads KAGVTQTPRYLIKTRGQQVTLSCSPISGHRSVSWYQQTPGQGLQFLFEYFSETQRNKGNFPGRFSGRQFSNSRSEMNVSTLELGDSALYLCASSLPSGSNTDTQYFGPGTRLTVL.

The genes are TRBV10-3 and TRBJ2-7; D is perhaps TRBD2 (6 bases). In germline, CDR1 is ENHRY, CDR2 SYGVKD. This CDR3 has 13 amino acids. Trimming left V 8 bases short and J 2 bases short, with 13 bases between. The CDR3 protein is CAIWAGSTYEQYF. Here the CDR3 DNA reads TGTGCCATCTGGGCGGGATCAACCTACGAGCAGTACTTC.

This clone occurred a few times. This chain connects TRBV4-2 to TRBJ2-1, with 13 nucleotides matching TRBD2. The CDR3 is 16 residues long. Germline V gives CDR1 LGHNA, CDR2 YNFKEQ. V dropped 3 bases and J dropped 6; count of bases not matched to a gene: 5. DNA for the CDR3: TGTGCCAGCAGCCACGCCGGGACTAGCGGGATCAATGAGCAGTTCTTC. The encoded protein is CASSHAGTSGINEQFF.

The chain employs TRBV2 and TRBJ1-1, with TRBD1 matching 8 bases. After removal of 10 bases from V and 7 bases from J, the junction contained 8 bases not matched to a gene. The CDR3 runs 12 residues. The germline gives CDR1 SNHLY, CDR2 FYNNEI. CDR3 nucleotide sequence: TGTGCCAAGGACGCAGGGGGCTTTGAAGCTTTCTTT. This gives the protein CAKDAGGFEAFF.

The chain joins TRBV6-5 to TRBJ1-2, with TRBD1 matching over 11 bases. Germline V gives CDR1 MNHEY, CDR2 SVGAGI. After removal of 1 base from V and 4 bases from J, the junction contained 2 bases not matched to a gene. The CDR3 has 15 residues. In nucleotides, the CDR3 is TGTGCCAGCAGTTACTACGGGACAGGGGGCTATGGCTACACCTTC. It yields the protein CASSYYGTGGYGYTF.

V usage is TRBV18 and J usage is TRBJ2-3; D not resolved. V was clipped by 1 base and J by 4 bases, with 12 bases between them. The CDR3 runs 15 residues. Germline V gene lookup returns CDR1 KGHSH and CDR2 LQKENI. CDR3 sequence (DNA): TGTGCCAGCTCACCACTAATAGTTGGCCCAGATACGCAGTATTTT. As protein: CASSPLIVGPDTQYF.

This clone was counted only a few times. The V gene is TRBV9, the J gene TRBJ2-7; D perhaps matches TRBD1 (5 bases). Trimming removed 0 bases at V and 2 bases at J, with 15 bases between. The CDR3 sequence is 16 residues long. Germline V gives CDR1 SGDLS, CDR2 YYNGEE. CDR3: CASSVDVTATTYEQYF. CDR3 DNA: TGTGCCAGCAGCGTAGACGTGACAGCGACAACCTACGAGCAGTACTTC.

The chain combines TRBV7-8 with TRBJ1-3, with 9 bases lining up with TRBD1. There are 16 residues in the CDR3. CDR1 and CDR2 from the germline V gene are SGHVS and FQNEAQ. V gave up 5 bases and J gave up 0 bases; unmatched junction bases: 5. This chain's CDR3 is CASSPKTGGSGNTIYF. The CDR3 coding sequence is TGTGCCAGCAGCCCAAAGACAGGGGGCTCTGGAAACACCATATATTTT.

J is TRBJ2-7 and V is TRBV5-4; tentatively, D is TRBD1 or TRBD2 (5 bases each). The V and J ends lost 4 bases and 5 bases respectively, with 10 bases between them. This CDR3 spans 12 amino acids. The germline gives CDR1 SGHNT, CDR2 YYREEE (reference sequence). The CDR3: CASSGGVDEQYF. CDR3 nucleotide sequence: TGTGCCAGCAGCGGGGGAGTTGACGAGCAGTACTTC.

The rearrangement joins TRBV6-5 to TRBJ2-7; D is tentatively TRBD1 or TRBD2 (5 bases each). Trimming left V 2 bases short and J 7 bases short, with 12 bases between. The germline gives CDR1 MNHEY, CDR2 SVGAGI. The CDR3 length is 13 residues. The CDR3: CASSYGTPLEQYF. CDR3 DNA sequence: TGTGCCAGCAGTTACGGGACCCCCCTAGAGCAGTACTTC.

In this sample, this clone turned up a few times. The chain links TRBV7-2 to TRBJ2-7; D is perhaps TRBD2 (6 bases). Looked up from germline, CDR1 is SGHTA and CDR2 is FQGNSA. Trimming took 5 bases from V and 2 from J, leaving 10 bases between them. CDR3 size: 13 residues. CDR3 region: CASSISGAYEQYF. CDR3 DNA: TGTGCCAGCAGCATTAGCGGAGCCTACGAGCAGTACTTC.